This passage covers 14 T cell receptor beta chains from one sample sequenced in a study of early T cells in non-severe SARS-CoV-2 infection. Each CDR3 protein gets one entry after TCRdb re-called the 5' RACE reads with MiXCR. The profile covers about 64,000 distinct CDR3 sequences, with about 10% appearing a single time and less than 3.5% taken by the ten largest. Here the sequenced sample was whole blood, taken at baseline. These receptors originate from an adult who was a healthcare worker with PCR-confirmed SARS-CoV-2 infection or an uninfected control (not recorded which).

The V call is TRBV28, the J call TRBJ2-2; the D call may be TRBD1 or TRBD2 (6 bases each). The V and J ends lost 10 bases and 9 bases respectively, with 21 bases between them. This CDR3 contains 14 residues. Germline V gene data show CDR1 as MDHEN and CDR2 as SYDVKM. The CDR3 DNA reads as TGTGCCACGCAGGACAGCGGGTTTCCCAGGGAGCTGTTTTTT. As protein: CATQDSGFPRELFF.

J is TRBJ2-2 and V is TRBV12-2; the table gives TRBD1 as D, unverified against the DNA. TRBV12-2 represents a pseudogene. This CDR3 is 14 amino acids long. CDR3 residues: CASRLALGAGELFF. CDR3 in DNA: TGTGCAAGTCGCTTAGCGTTGGGGGCCGGGGAGCTGTTTTTT.

This clonotype was counted ten times or more. The rearrangement joins TRBV6-6 to TRBJ1-6; no definite D call. The CDR3 is 13 amino acids. Deletions cut 4 bases from V and 7 bases from J, with 8 bases between. Germline V gives CDR1 MNHNY, CDR2 SVGAGI (reference sequence). The CDR3 DNA reads TGTGCCAGCAGTTCGGTCATCAATTCACCCCTCCACTTT. It codes for CASSSVINSPLHF.

This clonotype was detected ten times or more. The chain uses TRBV6-6 and TRBJ1-1; weak D call: TRBD1 (5 bases). V shed 2 bases and J shed 8 bases, with 6 bases lying between them. The length of the CDR3 is 11 residues. Per the germline V gene, CDR1 is MNHNY and CDR2 is SVGAGI (reference sequence). The CDR3 loop reads CASSYRGEAFF. CDR3 nucleotides: TGTGCCAGCAGTTACAGGGGAGAAGCTTTCTTT.

Ten or more counts support this clonotype. The chain couples TRBV18 to TRBJ2-5; 8 bases are shared with TRBD1. The CDR3 runs 13 residues. Germline CDR1 and CDR2: KGHSH and LQKENI. V shed 4 bases and J 4 bases; nucleotides not matched to a gene: 2. The CDR3 sequence is CASSLDRVETQYF. The CDR3 DNA reads TGTGCCAGCTCACTGGACAGGGTAGAGACCCAGTACTTC.

This clonotype came up a few times. J is TRBJ2-7 and V is TRBV20-1; possible D gene TRBD2, 6 bases. V dropped 7 bases and J dropped 6 bases, with 16 bases sitting between them. Germline V gene sequence: CDR1 DFQATT, CDR2 SNEGSKA (reference sequence). CDR3 length: 12 amino acids. Here the CDR3 reads CSVAGSVSEQYF. Here the CDR3 DNA reads TGCAGTGTCGCGGGGTCCGTTTCCGAGCAGTACTTC.

This clonotype was detected a few times. The chain has TRBV6-1 and TRBJ1-1; D gene unclear. CDR3 length: 17 amino acids. Per the germline V gene, CDR1 is MNHNS and CDR2 is SASEGT. V was shortened by 1 base and J by 0 bases, with 15 bases between the two germline ends. CDR3 nucleotide sequence: TGTGCCAGCAGTGAAGGACCAAGAGGACGGCTGAACACTGAAGCTTTCTTT. This translates into CASSEGPRGRLNTEAFF.

This clonotype came up once. CDR3 residues: CASSYLNPRGPETQYF. The CDR3 region has the DNA TGTGCCAGCAGTTACCTGAATCCCAGGGGGCCAGAGACCCAGTACTTC. The rearrangement joins TRBV6-6 to TRBJ2-5; 8 positions agree with TRBD1. CDR1 and CDR2 (germline): MNHNY, SVGAGI (reference sequence). CDR3 length equals 16 residues. V lost 2 bases, J lost 4 bases, and 9 bases stayed unmatched.

The sample holds a few counts of this clonotype. The V and J genes are TRBV11-2 and TRBJ2-7; 9 nucleotides agree with TRBD2. Germline V gives CDR1 SGHAT, CDR2 FQNNGV. The CDR3 loop spans 13 amino acids. The trim removed 6 bases at V and 4 bases at J, leaving 4 bases unmatched. The CDR3 is CASRRLAAYEQYF. The CDR3, as DNA: TGTGCCAGCAGGCGACTAGCGGCTTACGAGCAGTACTTC.

This clonotype was observed a few times. The gene calls are TRBV30 and TRBJ1-3; the D gene is possibly TRBD1 (6 bases). The CDR3 loop spans 13 amino acids. V gave up 7 bases and J gave up 4 bases, with 14 bases separating them. Per germline, CDR1 GTSNPN and CDR2 SVGIG (reference sequence). The CDR3 DNA is TGTGCCTTATCAGGGGATTTCGGAAACACCATATATTTT. Protein: CALSGDFGNTIYF.

This clonotype appeared a few times. The V call is TRBV12-3 or TRBV12-4, the J call TRBJ1-1; TRBD1 is a possible D gene (5 bases). This CDR3 is built from 15 residues. Trimming pared 5 bases from V and 4 bases from J, leaving 17 bases between. CDR3 sequence reads: CASSPPGGVGTEAFF. The CDR3 bases are TGTGCCAGCAGTCCCCCCGGGGGGGTGGGCACTGAAGCTTTCTTT.

This clonotype has a count of ten or more. The chain links TRBV7-9 to TRBJ2-3; D is unresolved. This CDR3 spans 15 amino acids. From germline, CDR1 is SEHNR and CDR2 FQNEAQ (reference sequence). The germline V and J ends were trimmed by 1 base and 0 bases, with 8 bases remaining between them. CDR3 sequence reads: CASSLDSLSTDTQYF. The CDR3 DNA follows: TGTGCCAGCAGCTTAGACAGTCTTAGCACAGATACGCAGTATTTT.

The chain recombines TRBV3-1 with TRBJ2-3; the match to TRBD2 covers 9 bases. This CDR3 spans 15 amino acids. V dropped 3 bases and J dropped 4; count of bases not matched to a gene: 5. Germline V CDR1 and CDR2: LGHDT, YNNKEL (reference sequence). For the CDR3, the DNA is TGTGCCAGCAGCCAGTTTAGCGGGGGACCAGATACGCAGTATTTT. Its translation is CASSQFSGGPDTQYF.

The chain uses TRBV7-3 and TRBJ1-6; D remains unclear. This CDR3 is built from 15 residues. Trimming shortened V by 6 bases and J by 5 bases, and 14 bases separated the two germline ends. Germline loops: CDR1 SGHTA, CDR2 FQGTGA. CDR3: CASSPAGGHNSPLHF. In nucleotides, the CDR3 is TGTGCCAGCAGTCCCGCCGGAGGCCATAATTCACCCCTCCACTTT.